The 4 T cell receptor beta chains below were found in one sample sequenced in a study of early T cells in non-severe SARS-CoV-2 infection. From the 5' RACE reads, TCRdb called clonotypes with MiXCR, one entry per CDR3 protein. In the table there are about 64,000 distinct CDR3 sequences, under 15% of which are singletons. Material: whole blood. Receptors originate from an adult who was a healthcare worker with PCR-confirmed SARS-CoV-2 infection or an uninfected control (not recorded which).

The chain combines TRBV3-1 with TRBJ2-7; 9 bases line up with TRBD1. With 5 bases clipped from V and 5 bases from J, the junction kept 4 bases outside the gene matches. Germline V gene lookup returns CDR1 LGHDT and CDR2 YNNKEL (reference sequence). CDR3 length: 13 residues. The CDR3, as DNA: TGTGCCAGCAGCTCCCGGGACAGGGACGAGCAGTACTTC. Its protein is CASSSRDRDEQYF.

This chain joins TRBV7-9 and TRBJ2-2; unclear D gene. V dropped 2 bases and J dropped 4 bases, with 8 bases sitting between them. This CDR3 is 14 amino acids long. CDR1 is SEHNR, CDR2 FQNEAQ, per germline (reference sequence). The CDR3 DNA is TGTGCCAGCAGCTTACACAGACCCACCGGGGAGCTGTTTTTT. Its translation: CASSLHRPTGELFF. Full variable domain (rest looked up from reference TRBV7-9 and TRBJ2-2): DTGVSQNPRHKITKRGQNVTFRCDPISEHNRLYWYRQTLGQGPEFLTYFQNEAQLEKSRLLSDRFSAERPKGSFSTLEIQRTEQGDSAMYLCASSLHRPTGELFFGEGSRLTVL.

This clonotype came up a few times. The V and J genes are TRBV7-3 and TRBJ2-2; either TRBD1 or TRBD2 may fit D (5 bases each). The CDR3 contains 13 residues. V was clipped by 6 bases and J by 2 bases, with 7 bases between them. CDR1 is SGHTA, CDR2 FQGTGA, per germline. This CDR3 reads CASRRDNTGELFF. Here the CDR3 DNA reads TGTGCCAGCAGACGGGACAACACCGGGGAGCTGTTTTTT.

V gene TRBV12-5 combines with J gene TRBJ1-6, with D uncertain. The V gene lost 0 bases and the J gene lost 7 bases, with 4 bases spanning the gap. The CDR3 totals 13 residues. Per germline, CDR1 LGHNT and CDR2 FRNRAP. The CDR3 sequence: CASGLVVNSPLHF. The CDR3 DNA is TGTGCTAGTGGTTTGGTAGTAAATTCACCCCTCCACTTT.